This TCR beta chain was profiled in a study of cytomegalovirus exposure and HLA in healthy donors. The junction had 10 bases not matched to a gene; V was cut back by 5 bases and J by 3 bases. CDR1 is SGHAT, CDR2 FQNNGV, per germline. This CDR3 comprises 16 residues. The PCR contained 60 Vbeta and 13 Jbeta primers. Profiling relied on immunoSEQ multiplex PCR, and the TCRdb table lists in-frame clones only, not all of them. The repertoire holds 150,000 or so clones, with about 85% as singletons. This clone has only one observation. Input material: PBMCs. The TCR was taken from a man aged 30 to 39 in good health and CMV-seropositive. V gene TRBV11-2 combines with J gene TRBJ2-3; 8 bases are a match to TRBD2. CDR3 nucleotide sequence: TGTGCCAGCAGCCCTCAACTAGCGGCTAGGACAGATACGCAGTATTTT. Amino acids: CASSPQLAARTDTQYF.